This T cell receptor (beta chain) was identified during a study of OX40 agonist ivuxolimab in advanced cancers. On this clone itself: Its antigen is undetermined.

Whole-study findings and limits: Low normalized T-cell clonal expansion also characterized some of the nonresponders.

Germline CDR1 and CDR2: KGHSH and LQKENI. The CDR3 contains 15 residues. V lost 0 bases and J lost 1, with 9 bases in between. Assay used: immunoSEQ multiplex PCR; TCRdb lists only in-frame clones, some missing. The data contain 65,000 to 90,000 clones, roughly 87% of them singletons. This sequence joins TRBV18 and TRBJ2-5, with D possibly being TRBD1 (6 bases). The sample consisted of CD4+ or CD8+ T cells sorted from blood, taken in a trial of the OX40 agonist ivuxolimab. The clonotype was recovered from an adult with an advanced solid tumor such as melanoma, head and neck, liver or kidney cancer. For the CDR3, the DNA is TGTGCCAGCTCACCACCCGGACAGATCCAAGAGACCCAGTACTTC. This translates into CASSPPGQIQETQYF. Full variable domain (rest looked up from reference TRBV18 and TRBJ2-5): NAGVMQNPRHLVRRRGQEARLRCSPMKGHSHVYWYRQLPEEGLKFMVYLQKENIIDESGMPKERFSAEFPKEGPSILRIQQVVRGDSAAYFCASSPPGQIQETQYFGPGTRLLVL.